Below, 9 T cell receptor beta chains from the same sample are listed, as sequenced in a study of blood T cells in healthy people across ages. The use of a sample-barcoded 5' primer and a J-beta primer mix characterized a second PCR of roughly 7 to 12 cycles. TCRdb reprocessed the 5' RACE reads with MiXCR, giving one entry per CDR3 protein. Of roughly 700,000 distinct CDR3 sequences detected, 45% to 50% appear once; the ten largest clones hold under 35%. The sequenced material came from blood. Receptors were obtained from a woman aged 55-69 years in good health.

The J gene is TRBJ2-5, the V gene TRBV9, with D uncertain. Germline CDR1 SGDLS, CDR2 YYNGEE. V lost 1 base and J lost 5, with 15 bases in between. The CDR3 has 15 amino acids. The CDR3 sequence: CASSVISTMGETQYF. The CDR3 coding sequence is TGTGCCAGCAGCGTAATAAGTACCATGGGGGAGACCCAGTACTTC.

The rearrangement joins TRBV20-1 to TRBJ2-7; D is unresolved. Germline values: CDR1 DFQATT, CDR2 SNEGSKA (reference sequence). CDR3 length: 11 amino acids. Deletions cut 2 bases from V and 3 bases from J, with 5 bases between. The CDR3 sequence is CSARLRYEQYF. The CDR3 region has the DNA TGCAGTGCTAGACTCCGCTACGAGCAGTACTTC.

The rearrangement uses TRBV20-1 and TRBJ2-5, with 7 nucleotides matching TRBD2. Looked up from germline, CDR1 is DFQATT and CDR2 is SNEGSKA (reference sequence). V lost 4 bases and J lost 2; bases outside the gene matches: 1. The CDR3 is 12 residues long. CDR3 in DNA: TGCAGTGCTACGGGACTACAAGAGACCCAGTACTTC. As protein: CSATGLQETQYF.

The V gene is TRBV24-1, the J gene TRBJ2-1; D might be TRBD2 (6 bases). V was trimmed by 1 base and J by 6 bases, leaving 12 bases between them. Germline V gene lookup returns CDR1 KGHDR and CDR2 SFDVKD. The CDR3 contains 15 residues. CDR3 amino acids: CATSDLEGRGNEQFF. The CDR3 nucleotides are TGTGCCACCAGTGATTTAGAGGGGCGGGGCAATGAGCAGTTCTTC.

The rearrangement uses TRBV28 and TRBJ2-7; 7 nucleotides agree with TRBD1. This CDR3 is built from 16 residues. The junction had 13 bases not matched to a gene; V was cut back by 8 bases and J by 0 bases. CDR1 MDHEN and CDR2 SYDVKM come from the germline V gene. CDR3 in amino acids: CASRGTVNSYSYEQYF. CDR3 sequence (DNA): TGTGCCAGCCGAGGGACAGTCAATTCCTACTCCTACGAGCAGTACTTC. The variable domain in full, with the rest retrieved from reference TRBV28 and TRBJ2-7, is DVKVTQSSRYLVKRTGEKVFLECVQDMDHENMFWYRQDPGLGLRLIYFSYDVKMKEKGDIPEGYSVSREKKERFSLILESASTNQTSMYLCASRGTVNSYSYEQYFGPGTRLTVT.

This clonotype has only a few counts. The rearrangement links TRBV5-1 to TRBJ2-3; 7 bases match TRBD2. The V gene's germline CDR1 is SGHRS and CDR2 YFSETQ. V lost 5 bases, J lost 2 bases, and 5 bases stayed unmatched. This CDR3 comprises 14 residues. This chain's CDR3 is CASSSGTNTDTQYF. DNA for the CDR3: TGCGCCAGCAGTTCCGGGACTAACACAGATACGCAGTATTTT.

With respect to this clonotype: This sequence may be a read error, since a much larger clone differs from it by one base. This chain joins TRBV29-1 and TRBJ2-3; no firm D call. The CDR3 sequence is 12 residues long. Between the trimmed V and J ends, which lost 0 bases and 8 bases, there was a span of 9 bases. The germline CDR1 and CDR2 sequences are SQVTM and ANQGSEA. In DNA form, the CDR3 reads TGCAGCGTTGAAGATGCCGCAGTTACGCAGTATTTT. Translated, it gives CSVEDAAVTQYF.

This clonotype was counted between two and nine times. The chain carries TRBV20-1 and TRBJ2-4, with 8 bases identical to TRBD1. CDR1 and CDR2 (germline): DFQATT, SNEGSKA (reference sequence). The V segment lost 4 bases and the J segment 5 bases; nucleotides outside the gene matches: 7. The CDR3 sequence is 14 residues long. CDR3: CSAKDRVGQNIQYF. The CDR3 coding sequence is TGCAGTGCTAAGGACAGGGTAGGACAAAACATTCAGTACTTC.

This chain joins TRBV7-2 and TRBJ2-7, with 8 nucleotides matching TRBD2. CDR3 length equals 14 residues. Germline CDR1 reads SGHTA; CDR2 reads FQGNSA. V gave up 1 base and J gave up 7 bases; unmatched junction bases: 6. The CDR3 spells CASSLGGSGTEQYF. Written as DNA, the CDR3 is TGTGCCAGCAGCTTAGGAGGTAGCGGGACTGAGCAGTACTTC.